These 21 T cell receptor beta chains came from one sample sequenced in a study of HIV-infected patients and healthy controls. All unsorted peripheral T cells were captured because whole blood was used without fractionation. Reverse transcription used 450 to 650 ng RNA and constant-region primers for alpha and beta. Each of the alpha and beta chains got its own library through chain-specific third strand synthesis with indices. Using its own MiXCR run on the 5' RACE reads, TCRdb lists one record per CDR3 protein. The repertoire includes 10,000 to 11,000 distinct CDR3 sequences, about 9.4% of them detected once, and 15% to 20% sits in the top ten. This sample comprised blood, obtained before antiretroviral therapy. These TCRs come from an adult with HIV infection.

Relative to its sample, this clonotype is medium-sized (0.01 to 0.1%). The chain combines TRBV15 with TRBJ2-7; 14 bases match TRBD2. V was clipped by 0 bases and J by 6 bases; unmatched bases: 7. The V gene's germline CDR1 is LNHNV and CDR2 YYDKDF (reference sequence). The CDR3 spans 17 residues. The CDR3 DNA sequence: TGTGCCACCAGCAGAGATTGGGGACTAGCGGGAGCGGGCGAGCAGTACTTC. Encoded protein: CATSRDWGLAGAGEQYF.

This clonotype was recorded at least ten times. The V gene is TRBV14, the J gene TRBJ2-1; 10 nucleotides line up with TRBD2. The CDR3 covers 15 residues. Germline V gene lookup returns CDR1 SGHDN and CDR2 FVKESK. The junction had 7 bases not matched to a gene; V was cut back by 1 base and J by 10 bases. The CDR3 is CASSQVPSGGIEQFF. The CDR3 nucleotides are TGTGCCAGCAGCCAAGTTCCTAGCGGGGGTATCGAGCAGTTCTTC.

This clonotype rates as medium-sized. The CDR3 DNA sequence: TGTGCCAGCCAAGCCTCGGGCGGCTCTGGGGCCAACGTCCTGACTTTC. The encoded protein is CASQASGGSGANVLTF. The chain recombines TRBV19 with TRBJ2-6; D is unresolved. This CDR3 has 16 amino acids. Germline CDR1 is LNHDA and CDR2 is SQIVND (reference sequence). V was clipped by 9 bases and J by 0 bases, with 15 bases between them.

This clonotype was picked up a small number of times. This chain connects TRBV6-4 to TRBJ2-6, with 7 nucleotides matching TRBD1. Trimming removed 0 bases from V and 0 bases from J; junction bases left unmatched: 2. The CDR3 has 17 amino acids. CDR1 MRHNA and CDR2 SNTAGT come from the germline V gene. The CDR3 loop reads CASSDSTGDSGANVLTF. DNA of the CDR3: TGTGCCAGCAGTGACTCAACAGGGGACTCTGGGGCCAACGTCCTGACTTTC.

This rearrangement joins TRBV20-1 to TRBJ1-1; 7 bases align to TRBD1. CDR3 length equals 13 residues. The V and J ends lost 6 bases and 6 bases, in that order; junction bases with no gene match: 10. Germline lookup yields CDR1 DFQATT and CDR2 SNEGSKA (reference sequence). The CDR3 region has the DNA TGCAGTGCCAGGGCTAGGGGGCGCGCTGAAGCTTTCTTT. Translated, it gives CSARARGRAEAFF.

This clonotype was recorded many times. The chain uses TRBV4-1 and TRBJ1-2; a possible D gene is TRBD1 (6 bases). The V gene's germline CDR1 is MGHRA and CDR2 YSYEKL. This CDR3 has 13 amino acids. V was pared by 0 bases and J by 4 bases, with 6 bases between. The CDR3 is CASSQEQGYGYTF. DNA of the CDR3: TGCGCCAGCAGCCAAGAACAGGGCTATGGCTACACCTTC.

This clonotype was seen repeatedly, ten times or more. The V call is TRBV7-9, the J call TRBJ1-5, with TRBD1 matching 8 bases. Germline CDR1 and CDR2: SEHNR and FQNEAQ (reference sequence). V lost 3 bases, J lost 5 bases, and 15 bases stayed unmatched. This CDR3 is built from 18 residues. The CDR3 is CASSFWAGGLQTYQPQHF. The DNA for the CDR3 is TGTGCCAGCAGCTTTTGGGCAGGGGGCCTTCAGACTTATCAGCCCCAGCATTTT.

The V call is TRBV18, the J call TRBJ1-1, with D possibly TRBD1 on 5 matching bases. V was pared by 1 base and J by 2 bases, with 14 bases between. Germline CDR1 KGHSH, CDR2 LQKENI. CDR3 length: 16 amino acids. The CDR3 protein is CASSPRAGRGNTEAFF. CDR3 sequence (DNA): TGTGCCAGCTCACCACGAGCAGGGCGAGGCAACACTGAAGCTTTCTTT.

This clonotype was detected ten times or more. This chain links TRBV20-1 with TRBJ2-7; 10 bases match TRBD2. The germline V gene has CDR1 DFQATT and CDR2 SNEGSKA (reference sequence). The CDR3 is 15 residues long. The junction had 9 bases not matched to a gene; V was cut back by 7 bases and J by 0 bases. This chain's CDR3 is CSGLRASGSSYEQYF. The CDR3 DNA follows: TGCAGTGGTCTAAGGGCTAGCGGGAGCTCCTACGAGCAGTACTTC.

This clonotype was counted at least ten times. The genes are TRBV2 and TRBJ1-4; D call uncertain. Trimming removed 0 bases from V and 4 bases from J, with 12 bases in between. From germline, CDR1 is SNHLY and CDR2 FYNNEI. This CDR3 spans 16 amino acids. CDR3 sequence reads: CASSEALLTGNEKLFF. The CDR3 nucleotides read TGTGCCAGCAGTGAAGCGCTTCTTACCGGTAATGAAAAACTGTTTTTT.

This clonotype came up many times. The rearrangement links TRBV29-1 to TRBJ2-3; TRBD2 is a possible D gene (5 bases). The CDR3 is made up of 14 amino acids. The germline CDR1 and CDR2 sequences are SQVTM and ANQGSEA. The V end lost 6 bases, the J end lost 4 bases, and 17 bases lay between the germline ends. The CDR3 loop is CSVRERGQSDTQYF. CDR3 DNA: TGCAGCGTAAGAGAAAGAGGGCAGTCAGATACGCAGTATTTT.

This clonotype was recorded once. Being one base from a much bigger clone, this may be a read error. The chain joins TRBV20-1 to TRBJ2-7; perhaps D is TRBD1 or TRBD2 (6 bases each). Germline-derived CDR1 and CDR2 are DFQATT and SNEGSKA (reference sequence). The CDR3 is 13 amino acids. CDR3 bases: TGCATTGCTAGCGAGGGCAGGGGCTACGAGCAGTACTTC. This sequence encodes CIASEGRGYEQYF.

This clonotype was recorded a few times. The gene calls are TRBV12-3 or TRBV12-4 and TRBJ2-5; D unresolved. V was trimmed by 5 bases and J by 0 bases, leaving 7 bases between them. The CDR3 has 13 residues. Here the CDR3 reads CASSDKNQETQYF. The CDR3 DNA follows: TGTGCCAGCAGTGATAAAAACCAAGAGACCCAGTACTTC.

The genes are TRBV7-2 and TRBJ1-2; 7 positions match TRBD1. The junction had 11 bases not matched to a gene; V was cut back by 6 bases and J by 4 bases. Looked up from germline, CDR1 is SGHTA and CDR2 is FQGNSA. The CDR3 is 15 amino acids. The chain's CDR3 is CASRLMTGRTYGYTF. In nucleotides, the CDR3 is TGTGCCAGCAGGCTAATGACAGGGCGTACCTATGGCTACACCTTC.

The V and J genes are TRBV25-1 and TRBJ2-3; TRBD1 is a possible D gene (7 bases). Deletions cut 2 bases from V and 2 bases from J, with 17 bases between. Germline V CDR1 and CDR2: MGHDK, SYGVNS. This CDR3 comprises 17 residues. CDR3 sequence reads: CASSEQGGSFDTDTQYF. The DNA for the CDR3 is TGTGCCAGCAGTGAACAGGGGGGATCATTTGACACAGATACGCAGTATTTT.

Relative to its sample, this clonotype is medium-sized. This chain connects TRBV12-3 or TRBV12-4 to TRBJ2-5; D call uncertain. V shed 6 bases and J shed 2 bases, with 4 bases lying between them. The CDR3 covers 11 residues. The CDR3 region has the DNA TGTGCCAGCAGCCAGCAAGAGACCCAGTACTTC. It translates to CASSQQETQYF.

This clonotype is labeled as medium-sized (0.01 to 0.1%). The chain is built from TRBV9 and TRBJ2-5; D is undetermined. The germline V gene has CDR1 SGDLS and CDR2 YYNGEE. V gave up 4 bases and J gave up 0 bases, with 10 bases separating them. The CDR3 covers 14 residues. Here the CDR3 reads CASSSETYQETQYF. The CDR3 nucleotides read TGTGCCAGCAGCTCCGAGACCTACCAAGAGACCCAGTACTTC.

This clonotype has more than one count but fewer than ten. The chain employs TRBV5-1 and TRBJ2-1; 7 bases match TRBD2. From germline, CDR1 is SGHRS and CDR2 YFSETQ. The CDR3 has 14 amino acids. The V and J ends lost 0 bases and 5 bases, in that order; junction bases with no gene match: 2. CDR3 amino acids: CASSLEAGNNEQFF. The CDR3 nucleotides read TGCGCCAGCAGCTTGGAAGCGGGAAACAATGAGCAGTTCTTC.

The J gene is TRBJ1-5, the V gene TRBV28; D remains ambiguous. Deletions cut 4 bases from V and 2 bases from J, with 15 bases between. Germline-derived CDR1 and CDR2 are MDHEN and SYDVKM. This CDR3 is built from 16 residues. Here the CDR3 DNA reads TGTGCCAGCAGTTCACGGGATTTTCGCGGCAATCAGCCCCAGCATTTT. The encoded protein is CASSSRDFRGNQPQHF.

At least ten counts were recorded for this clonotype. A read error may produce the germline difference seen at one junction end. The V call is TRBV11-2, the J call TRBJ2-1; TRBD2 might be the D (6 bases). CDR1 and CDR2 from the germline V gene are SGHAT and FQNNGV. This CDR3 is built from 11 residues. CDR3 protein: CAILGGAVMIF. The CDR3 region has the DNA TGTGCCATCCTAGGAGGGGCGGTTATGATCTTC.

Sample share makes this clonotype medium-sized. The CDR3 loop reads CASSNGEGNSPLHF. CDR3 DNA: TGTGCCAGCAGTAACGGGGAGGGTAATTCACCCCTCCACTTT. The chain joins TRBV9 to TRBJ1-6; D uncertain. The CDR3 is 14 amino acids. V lost 5 bases, J lost 6 bases, and 12 bases lay in between. Per germline, CDR1 SGDLS and CDR2 YYNGEE.